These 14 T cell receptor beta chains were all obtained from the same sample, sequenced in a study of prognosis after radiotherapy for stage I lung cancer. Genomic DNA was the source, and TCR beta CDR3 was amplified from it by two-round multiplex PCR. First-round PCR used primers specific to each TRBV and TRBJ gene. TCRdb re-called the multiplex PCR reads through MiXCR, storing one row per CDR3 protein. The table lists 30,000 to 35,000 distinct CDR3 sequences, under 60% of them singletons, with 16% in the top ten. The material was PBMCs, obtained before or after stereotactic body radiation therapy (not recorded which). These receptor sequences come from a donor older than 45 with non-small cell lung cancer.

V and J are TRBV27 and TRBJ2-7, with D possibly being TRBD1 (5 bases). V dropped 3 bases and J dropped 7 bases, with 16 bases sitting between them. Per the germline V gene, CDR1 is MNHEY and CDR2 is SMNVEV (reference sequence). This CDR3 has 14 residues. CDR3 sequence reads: CASSFSGIVGEQYF. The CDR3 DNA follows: TGTGCCAGCAGTTTTTCAGGGATTGTGGGGGAGCAGTACTTC.

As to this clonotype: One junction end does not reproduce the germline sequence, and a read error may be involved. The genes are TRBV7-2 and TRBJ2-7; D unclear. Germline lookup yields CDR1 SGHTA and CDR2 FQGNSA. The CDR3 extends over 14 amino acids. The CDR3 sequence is CASILCRAAYEQYF. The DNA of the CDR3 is TGTGCCAGCATCTTATGCCGGGCCGCCTACGAGCAGTACTTC.

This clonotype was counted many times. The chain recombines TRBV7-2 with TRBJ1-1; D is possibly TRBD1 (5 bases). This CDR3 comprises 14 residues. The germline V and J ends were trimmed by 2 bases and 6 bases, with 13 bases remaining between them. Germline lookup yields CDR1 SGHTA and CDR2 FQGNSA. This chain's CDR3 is CASSLRGRSPEAFF. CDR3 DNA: TGTGCCAGCAGCTTAAGGGGTAGATCGCCTGAAGCTTTCTTT. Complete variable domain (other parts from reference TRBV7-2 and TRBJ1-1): GAGVSQSPSNKVTEKGKDVELRCDPISGHTALYWYRQSLGQGLEFLIYFQGNSAPDKSGLPSDRFSAERTGGSVSTLTIQRTQQEDSAVYLCASSLRGRSPEAFFGQGTRLTVV.

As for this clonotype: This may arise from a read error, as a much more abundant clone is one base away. The CDR3 spells CASSLKSGLMVSGANVLTF. The DNA of the CDR3 is TGTGCCAGCAGCCTCAAATCAGGACTGATGGTTTCTGGGGCCAACGTCCTGACTTTC. This chain connects TRBV5-5 to TRBJ2-6, with D possibly being TRBD2 (5 bases). V was shortened by 4 bases and J by 1 base, with 21 bases between the two germline ends. The CDR3 consists of 19 residues. The germline gives CDR1 SGHKS, CDR2 YYEKEE (reference sequence).

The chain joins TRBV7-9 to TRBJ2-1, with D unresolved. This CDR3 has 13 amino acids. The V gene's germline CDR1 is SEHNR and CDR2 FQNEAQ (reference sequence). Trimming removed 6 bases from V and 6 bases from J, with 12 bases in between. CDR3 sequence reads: CASRATLTNEQFF. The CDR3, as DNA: TGTGCCAGCAGAGCAACACTCACCAATGAGCAGTTCTTC. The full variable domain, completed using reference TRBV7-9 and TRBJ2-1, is DTGVSQNPRHKITKRGQNVTFRCDPISEHNRLYWYRQTLGQGPEFLTYFQNEAQLEKSRLLSDRFSAERPKGSFSTLEIQRTEQGDSAMYLCASRATLTNEQFFGPGTRLTVL.

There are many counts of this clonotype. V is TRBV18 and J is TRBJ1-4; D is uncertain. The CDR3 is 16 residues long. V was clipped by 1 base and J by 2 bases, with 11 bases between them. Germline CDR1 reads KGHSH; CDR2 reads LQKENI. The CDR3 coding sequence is TGTGCCAGCTCACCACTAACAACCGGGACTAATGAAAAACTGTTTTTT. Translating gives CASSPLTTGTNEKLFF.

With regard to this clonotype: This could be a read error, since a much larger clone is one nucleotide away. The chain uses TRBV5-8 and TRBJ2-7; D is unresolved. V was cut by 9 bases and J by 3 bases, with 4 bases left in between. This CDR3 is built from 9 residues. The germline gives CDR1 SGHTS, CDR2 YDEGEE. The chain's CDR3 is CAIGYEQYF. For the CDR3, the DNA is TGTGCCATCGGCTACGAGCAGTACTTC.

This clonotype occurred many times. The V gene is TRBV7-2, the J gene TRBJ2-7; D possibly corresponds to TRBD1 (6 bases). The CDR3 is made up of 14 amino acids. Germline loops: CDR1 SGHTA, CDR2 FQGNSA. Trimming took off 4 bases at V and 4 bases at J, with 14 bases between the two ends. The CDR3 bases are TGTGCCAGCAGCTCCTTTGGGACAACTTACGAGCAGTACTTC. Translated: CASSSFGTTYEQYF.

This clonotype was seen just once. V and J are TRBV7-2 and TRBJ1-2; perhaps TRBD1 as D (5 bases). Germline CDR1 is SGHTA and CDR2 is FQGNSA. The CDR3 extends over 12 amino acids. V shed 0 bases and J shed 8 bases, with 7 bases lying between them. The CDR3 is CASSLAGGGYTF. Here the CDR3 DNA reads TGTGCCAGCAGCTTAGCGGGGGGGGGCTACACCTTC.

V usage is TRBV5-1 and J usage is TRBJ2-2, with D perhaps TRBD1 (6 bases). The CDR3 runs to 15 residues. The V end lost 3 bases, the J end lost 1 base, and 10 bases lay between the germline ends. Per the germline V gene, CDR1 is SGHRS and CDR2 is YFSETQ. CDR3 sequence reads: CASSWDIRNTGELFF. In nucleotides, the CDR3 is TGCGCCAGCAGCTGGGACATAAGGAACACCGGGGAGCTGTTTTTT.

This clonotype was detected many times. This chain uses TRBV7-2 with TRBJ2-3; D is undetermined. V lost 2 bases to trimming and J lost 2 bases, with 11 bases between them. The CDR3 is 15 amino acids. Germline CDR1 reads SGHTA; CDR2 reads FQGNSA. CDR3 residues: CASSLFGQATDTQYF. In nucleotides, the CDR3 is TGTGCCAGCAGCTTATTTGGCCAGGCCACAGATACGCAGTATTTT.

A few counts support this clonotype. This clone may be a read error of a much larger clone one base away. The CDR3 sequence: CASSGQGSADTQYF. The CDR3 bases are TGCGCCAGCAGCGGACAGGGGTCTGCAGATACGCAGTATTTT. The rearrangement links TRBV5-1 to TRBJ2-3; 9 nucleotides align to TRBD1. The trim removed 4 bases at V and 4 bases at J, leaving 4 bases unmatched. The CDR3 sequence is 14 residues long. The germline CDR1 and CDR2 sequences are SGHRS and YFSETQ.

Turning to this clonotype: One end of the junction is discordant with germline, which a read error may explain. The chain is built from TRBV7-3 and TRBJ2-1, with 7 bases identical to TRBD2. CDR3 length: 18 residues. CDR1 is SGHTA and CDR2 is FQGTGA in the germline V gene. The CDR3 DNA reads TGTGCCAGCAGCTCCAGGAGCGGGATTGGCGGGCCCTTCCATGATCAGTTCTTC. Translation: CASSSRSGIGGPFHDQFF.

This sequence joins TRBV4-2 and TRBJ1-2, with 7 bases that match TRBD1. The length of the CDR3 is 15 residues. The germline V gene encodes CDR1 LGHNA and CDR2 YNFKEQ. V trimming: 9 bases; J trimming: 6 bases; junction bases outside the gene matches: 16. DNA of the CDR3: TGTGCCAGTATCCAAGGGGGCGGCCAGGGGGATGGCTACACCTTC. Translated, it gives CASIQGGGQGDGYTF.